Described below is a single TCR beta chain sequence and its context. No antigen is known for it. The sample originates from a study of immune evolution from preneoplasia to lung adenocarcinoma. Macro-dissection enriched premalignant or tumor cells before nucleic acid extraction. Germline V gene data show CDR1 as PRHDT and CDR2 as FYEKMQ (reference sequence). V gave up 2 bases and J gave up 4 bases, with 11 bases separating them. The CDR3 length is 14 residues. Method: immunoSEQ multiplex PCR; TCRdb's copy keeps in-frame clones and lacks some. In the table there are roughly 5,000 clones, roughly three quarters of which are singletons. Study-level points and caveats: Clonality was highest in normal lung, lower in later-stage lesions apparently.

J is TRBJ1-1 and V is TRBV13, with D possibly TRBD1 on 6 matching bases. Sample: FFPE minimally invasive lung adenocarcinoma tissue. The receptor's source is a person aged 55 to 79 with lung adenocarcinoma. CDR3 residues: CASSLRGRGTEAFF. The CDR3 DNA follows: TGTGCCAGCAGCTTACGGGGGCGCGGCACTGAAGCTTTCTTT.